Listed below are T cell receptor beta chains from one sample, sequenced in a study of shared clonotypes between healthy human individuals. The protocol was immunoSEQ multiplex PCR, while the TCRdb copy is restricted to in-frame clones and leaves out a portion. The sample lists approximately 2.3 million clones, approximately 95% seen once, with 0.39% in the top ten. Material for sequencing was naive CD4+ T cells from PBMCs. These receptors were taken from a man in his late teens or twenties in good health. Some clones in this sample may be carry-over from other donors' samples. Both conserved end residues are part of each CDR3. D genes are given only for firm matches. Clone size appears in some rows only: once, few, many, or a class for an expanded clone.

j_call v_call d_call clone_size cdr3_nt cdr3_aa
TRBJ2-1 TRBV7-6 TRBD2 - TGTGCCAGCAGCCCCGGGGGGGAGCAGTTCTTC CASSPGGEQFF
TRBJ2-7 TRBV2 - - TGTGCCAGCAGTCGGGACACCCGGGCCCTCTACGAGCAGTACTTC CASSRDTRALYEQYF
TRBJ2-7 TRBV11-2 TRBD2 once TGTGCCAGCAGCTACGTAGCGGGAGAGTCCTACGAGCAGTACTTC CASSYVAGESYEQYF
TRBJ2-7 TRBV29-1 - once TGCAGCGTTGTCCCTACAGGGTACGAGCAGTACTTC CSVVPTGYEQYF
TRBJ2-5 TRBV30 TRBD2 - TGTGCCTGGAGTGCGGCGGGAGCCTCCCAGCAGTACTTC CAWSAAGASQQYF
TRBJ2-7 TRBV28 TRBD2 - TGTGCCAGCAGCCAGCTAGCGGGAGTCAACGAGCAGTACTTC CASSQLAGVNEQYF
TRBJ1-5 TRBV15 - few TGTGCCACCAGCGGGGGAGACGTTTATAGCAATCAGCCCCAGCATTTT CATSGGDVYSNQPQHF
TRBJ2-7 TRBV28 TRBD2 - TGTGCCAGCAGTATTCTAGCGGGTGGGACCTACGAGCAGTACTTC CASSILAGGTYEQYF
TRBJ1-6 TRBV4-1 - - TGCGCCAGCAGCCAAGTCGGGGCGCCCCTCCACTTT CASSQVGAPLHF
TRBJ2-2 TRBV5-1 - - TGCGCCAGCAGCGGTAGTTCGACCACCGGGGAGCTGTTTTTT CASSGSSTTGELFF
TRBJ2-3 TRBV13 - - TGTGCCAGCAGCTTAGGACTACTAACGGGTTACACAGATACGCAGTATTTT CASSLGLLTGYTDTQYF
TRBJ1-1 TRBV28 - - TGTGCTACCAAGGTGGGTGATTTCCAGAACACTGAAGCTTTCTTT CATKVGDFQNTEAFF
TRBJ2-1 TRBV6-6 - - TGTGCCAGCAGTAGTGCGGGTGAGCAGTTCTTC CASSSAGEQFF
TRBJ2-5 TRBV10-3 - - TGTGCCATCAGTGAGTCGGCAGCACAAGAGACCCAGTACTTC CAISESAAQETQYF
TRBJ1-5 TRBV10-3 TRBD1 - TGTGCCATCAGTGACAGGGGGCAAGGTCAGCCCCAGCATTTT CAISDRGQGQPQHF
TRBJ1-2 TRBV11-1 - - TGTGCCAGCAGCTCCCAGTGGGGCGGAGGCCATGGCTACACCTTC CASSSQWGGGHGYTF
TRBJ2-5 TRBV11-1 - - TGTGCCAGCAGCAAATCCCCCGGTGGGGCGACCCAGTACTTC CASSKSPGGATQYF
TRBJ2-7 TRBV5-4 TRBD2 once TGTGCCAGCAGCATCCTGACTAGCGGGAGGGGATACGAGCAGTACTTC CASSILTSGRGYEQYF
TRBJ2-7 TRBV5-1 - - TGCGCCAGCAGCCCCCTCGCGGGAACCTACGAGCAGTACTTC CASSPLAGTYEQYF
TRBJ2-2 TRBV7-9 - - TGTGCCAGCACCCGCGGGGTTTTCACCGGGGAGCTGTTTTTT CASTRGVFTGELFF
TRBJ1-5 TRBV5-1 TRBD1 few TGCGCCAGCAGCCTGGACAGGGGCGGCCAGCCCCAGCATTTT CASSLDRGGQPQHF
TRBJ2-1 TRBV25-1 TRBD2 - TGTGCCAGCAGTGAGGCGGGACTAGTTGATGAGCAGTTCTTC CASSEAGLVDEQFF
TRBJ2-7 TRBV27 - - TGTGCCAGCGGCGTGAAAGCCTACGAGCAGTACTTC CASGVKAYEQYF
TRBJ1-5 TRBV19 TRBD1 - TGTGCCAGTAGTATTTATACGTTCGGACAGGGGCAAGGAGATCAGCCCCAGCATTTT CASSIYTFGQGQGDQPQHF
TRBJ1-1 TRBV29-1 - - TGCAGCGTCGACCACACAGTGAACACTGAAGCTTTCTTT CSVDHTVNTEAFF